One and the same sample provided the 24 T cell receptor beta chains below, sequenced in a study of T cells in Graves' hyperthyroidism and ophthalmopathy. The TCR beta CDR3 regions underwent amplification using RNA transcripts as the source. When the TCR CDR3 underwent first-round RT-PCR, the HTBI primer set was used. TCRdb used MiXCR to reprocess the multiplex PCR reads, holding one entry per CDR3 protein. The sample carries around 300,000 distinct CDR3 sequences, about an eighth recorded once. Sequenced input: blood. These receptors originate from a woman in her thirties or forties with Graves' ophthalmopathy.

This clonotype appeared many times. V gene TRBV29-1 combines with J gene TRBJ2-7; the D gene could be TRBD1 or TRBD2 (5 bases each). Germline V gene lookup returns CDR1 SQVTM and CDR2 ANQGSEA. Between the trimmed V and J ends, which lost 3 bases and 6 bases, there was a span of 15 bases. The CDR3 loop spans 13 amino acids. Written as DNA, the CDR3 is TGCAGCGTTGAGGGTCAGGGAGTGTTCGAGCAGTACTTC. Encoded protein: CSVEGQGVFEQYF.

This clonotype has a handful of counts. CDR3 amino acids: CASSIVRDRIDQPQHF. DNA of the CDR3: TGTGCCAGTAGTATAGTCCGGGACAGGATCGATCAGCCCCAGCATTTT. This chain uses TRBV19 with TRBJ1-5; TRBD1 agrees at 8 bases. Germline V gene lookup returns CDR1 LNHDA and CDR2 SQIVND (reference sequence). V shed 1 base and J 5 bases; nucleotides not matched to a gene: 7. This CDR3 spans 16 amino acids.

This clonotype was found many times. CDR3 residues: CASSFLAGREDTQYF. In DNA, the CDR3 is TGTGCCAGCAGCTTCTTAGCGGGAAGGGAAGATACGCAGTATTTT. V gene TRBV11-2 combines with J gene TRBJ2-3, with 8 bases matching TRBD2. CDR1 and CDR2 (germline): SGHAT, FQNNGV. V gave up 3 bases and J gave up 5 bases; unmatched junction bases: 7. The CDR3 runs to 15 residues.

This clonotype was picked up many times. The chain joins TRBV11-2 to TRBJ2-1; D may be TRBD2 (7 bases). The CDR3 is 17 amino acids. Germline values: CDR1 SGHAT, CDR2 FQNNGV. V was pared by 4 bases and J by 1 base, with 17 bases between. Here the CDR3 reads CASSYFRGGGSYNEQFF. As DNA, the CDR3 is TGTGCCAGCAGCTACTTCAGGGGAGGGGGTTCCTACAATGAGCAGTTCTTC.

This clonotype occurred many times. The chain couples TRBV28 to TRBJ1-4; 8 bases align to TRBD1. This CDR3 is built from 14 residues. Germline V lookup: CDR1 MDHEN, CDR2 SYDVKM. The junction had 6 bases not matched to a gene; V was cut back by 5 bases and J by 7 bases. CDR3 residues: CASSTQGAGEKLFF. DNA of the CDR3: TGTGCCAGCAGTACTCAGGGGGCCGGTGAAAAACTGTTTTTT.

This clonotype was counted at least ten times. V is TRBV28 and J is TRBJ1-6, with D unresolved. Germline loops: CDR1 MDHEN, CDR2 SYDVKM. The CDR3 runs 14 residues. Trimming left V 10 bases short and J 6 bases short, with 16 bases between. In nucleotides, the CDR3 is TGTGCCACCCCGAGCCGGGATGGTAATTCACCCCTCCACTTT. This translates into CATPSRDGNSPLHF.

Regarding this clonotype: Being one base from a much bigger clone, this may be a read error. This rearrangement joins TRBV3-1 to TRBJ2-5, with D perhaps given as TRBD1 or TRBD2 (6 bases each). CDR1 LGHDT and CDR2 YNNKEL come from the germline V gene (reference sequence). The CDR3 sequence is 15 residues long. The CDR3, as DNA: TGTGCCAGCAGCCAAGGGCTGGGGGGCGCAAAGACCCAGCACTTC. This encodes CASSQGLGGAKTQHF.

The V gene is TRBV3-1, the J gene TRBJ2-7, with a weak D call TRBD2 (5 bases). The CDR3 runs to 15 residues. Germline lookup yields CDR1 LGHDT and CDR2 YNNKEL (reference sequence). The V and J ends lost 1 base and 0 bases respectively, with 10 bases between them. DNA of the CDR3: TGTGCCAGCAGCCAAGGTCCCGGGAACTCCTACGAGCAGTACTTC. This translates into CASSQGPGNSYEQYF.

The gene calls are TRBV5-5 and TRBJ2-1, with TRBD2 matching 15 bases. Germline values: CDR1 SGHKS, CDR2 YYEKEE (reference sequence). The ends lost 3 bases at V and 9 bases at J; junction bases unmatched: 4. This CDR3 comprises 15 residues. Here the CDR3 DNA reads TGTGCCAGCAGCTGGACTAGCGGGGGGGCCAGTGAGCAGTTCTTC. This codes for CASSWTSGGASEQFF. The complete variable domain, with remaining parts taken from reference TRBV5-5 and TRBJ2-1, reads DAGVTQSPTHLIKTRGQQVTLRCSPISGHKSVSWYQQVLGQGPQFIFQYYEKEERGRGNFPDRFSARQFPNYSSELNVNALLLGDSALYLCASSWTSGGASEQFFGPGTRLTVL.

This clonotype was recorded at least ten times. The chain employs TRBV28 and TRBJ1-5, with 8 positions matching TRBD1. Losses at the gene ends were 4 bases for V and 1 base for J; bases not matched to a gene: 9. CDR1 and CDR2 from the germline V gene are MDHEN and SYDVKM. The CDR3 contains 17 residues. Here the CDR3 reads CASSSWTGRGSNQPQHF. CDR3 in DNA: TGTGCCAGCAGTTCATGGACAGGGAGAGGAAGCAATCAGCCCCAGCATTTT.

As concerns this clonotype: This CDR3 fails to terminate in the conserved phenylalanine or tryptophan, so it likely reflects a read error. CDR3 in DNA: TGTACCAGCAGTTCACAGGGCCAGAATGGCTACACCCTC. This encodes CTSSSQGQNGYTL. The chain joins TRBV27 to TRBJ1-2; a possible D gene is TRBD1 (6 bases). Germline loops: CDR1 MNHEY, CDR2 SMNVEV (reference sequence). CDR3 length equals 13 residues.

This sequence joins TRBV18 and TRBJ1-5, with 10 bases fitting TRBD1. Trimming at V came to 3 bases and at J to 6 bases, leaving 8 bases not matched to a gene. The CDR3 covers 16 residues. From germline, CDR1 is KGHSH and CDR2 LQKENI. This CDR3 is CASSPGGTGEIQPQHF. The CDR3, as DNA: TGTGCCAGCTCACCGGGGGGGACAGGGGAAATTCAGCCCCAGCATTTT.

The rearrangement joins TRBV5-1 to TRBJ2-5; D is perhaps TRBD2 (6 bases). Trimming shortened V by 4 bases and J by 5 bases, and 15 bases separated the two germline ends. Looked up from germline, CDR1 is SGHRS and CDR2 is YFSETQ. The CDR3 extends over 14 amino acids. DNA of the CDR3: TGCGCCAGCAGCCTGGGACTCCTCGGGGAGACCCAGTACTTC. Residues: CASSLGLLGETQYF.

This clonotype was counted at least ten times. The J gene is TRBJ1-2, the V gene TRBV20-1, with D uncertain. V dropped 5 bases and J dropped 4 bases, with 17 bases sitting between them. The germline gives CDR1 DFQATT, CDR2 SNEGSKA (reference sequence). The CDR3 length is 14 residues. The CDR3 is CSAHSAGLSYGYTF. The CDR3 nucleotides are TGCAGTGCTCACTCAGCCGGTCTGAGCTATGGCTACACCTTC.

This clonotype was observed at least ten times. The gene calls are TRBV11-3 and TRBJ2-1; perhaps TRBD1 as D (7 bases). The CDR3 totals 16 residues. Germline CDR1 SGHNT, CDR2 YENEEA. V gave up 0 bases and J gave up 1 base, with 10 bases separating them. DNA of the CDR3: TGTGCCAGCAGCTTAGAACAGGGGAGGTCCTACAATGAGCAGTTCTTC. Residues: CASSLEQGRSYNEQFF.

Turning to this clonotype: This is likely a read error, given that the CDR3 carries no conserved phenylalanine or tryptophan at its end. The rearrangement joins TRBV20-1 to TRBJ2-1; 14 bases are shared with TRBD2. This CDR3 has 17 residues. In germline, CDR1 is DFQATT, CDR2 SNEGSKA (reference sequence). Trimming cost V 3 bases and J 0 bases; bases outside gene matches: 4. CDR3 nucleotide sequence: TGCAGTGCTAGGAGACTAGCGGGGGGGAGCTCCTACAATGAGCAGTTCTTA. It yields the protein CSARRLAGGSSYNEQFL.

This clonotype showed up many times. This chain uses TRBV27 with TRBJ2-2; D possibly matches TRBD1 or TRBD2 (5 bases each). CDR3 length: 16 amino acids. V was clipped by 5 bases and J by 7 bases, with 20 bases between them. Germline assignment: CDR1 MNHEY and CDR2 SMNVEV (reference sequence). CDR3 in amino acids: CASSLRGAWGYGELFF. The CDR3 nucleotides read TGTGCCAGCAGTCTACGAGGGGCATGGGGGTACGGGGAGCTGTTTTTT.

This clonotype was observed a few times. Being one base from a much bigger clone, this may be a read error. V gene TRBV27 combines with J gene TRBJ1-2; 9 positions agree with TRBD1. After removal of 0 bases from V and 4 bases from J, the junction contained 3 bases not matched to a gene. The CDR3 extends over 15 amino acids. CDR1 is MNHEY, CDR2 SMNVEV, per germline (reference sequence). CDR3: CASSLSLTGGYGYTF. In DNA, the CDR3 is TGTGCCAGCAGTTTATCCCTGACAGGGGGCTATGGCTACACCTTC.

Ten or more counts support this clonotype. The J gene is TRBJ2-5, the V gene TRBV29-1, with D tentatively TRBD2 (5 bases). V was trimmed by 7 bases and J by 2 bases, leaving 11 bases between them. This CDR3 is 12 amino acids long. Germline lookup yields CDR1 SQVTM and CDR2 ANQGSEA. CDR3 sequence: CSAGLFQETQYF. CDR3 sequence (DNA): TGCAGCGCCGGACTCTTTCAAGAGACCCAGTACTTC.

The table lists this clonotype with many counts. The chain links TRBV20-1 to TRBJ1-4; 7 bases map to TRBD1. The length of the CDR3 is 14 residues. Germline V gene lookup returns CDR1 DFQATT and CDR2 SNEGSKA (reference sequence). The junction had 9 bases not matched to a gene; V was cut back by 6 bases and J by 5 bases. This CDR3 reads CSASGRGQNEKLFF. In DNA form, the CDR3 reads TGCAGTGCCAGTGGGAGGGGACAGAATGAAAAACTGTTTTTT.

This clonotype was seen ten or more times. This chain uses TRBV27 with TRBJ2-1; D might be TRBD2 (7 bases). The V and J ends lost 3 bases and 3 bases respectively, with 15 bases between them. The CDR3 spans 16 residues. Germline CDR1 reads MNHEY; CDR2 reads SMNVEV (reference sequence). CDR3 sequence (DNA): TGTGCCAGCAGTTTTATAGGGGGGACTATCTACAATGAGCAGTTCTTC. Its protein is CASSFIGGTIYNEQFF.

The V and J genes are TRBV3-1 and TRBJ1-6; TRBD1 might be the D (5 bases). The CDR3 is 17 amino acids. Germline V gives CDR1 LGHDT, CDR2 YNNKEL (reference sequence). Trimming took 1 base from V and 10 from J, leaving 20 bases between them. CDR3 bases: TGTGCCAGCAGCCAAGCTTCAGTTCAGGGTTTACGATCACCCCTCCACTTT. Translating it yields CASSQASVQGLRSPLHF.

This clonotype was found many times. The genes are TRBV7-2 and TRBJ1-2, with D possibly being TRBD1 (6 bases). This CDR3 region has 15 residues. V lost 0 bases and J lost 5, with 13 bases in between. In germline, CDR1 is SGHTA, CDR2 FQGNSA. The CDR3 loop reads CASSLARWGAYGYTF. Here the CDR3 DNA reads TGTGCCAGCAGCTTAGCGCGGTGGGGGGCGTATGGCTACACCTTC.

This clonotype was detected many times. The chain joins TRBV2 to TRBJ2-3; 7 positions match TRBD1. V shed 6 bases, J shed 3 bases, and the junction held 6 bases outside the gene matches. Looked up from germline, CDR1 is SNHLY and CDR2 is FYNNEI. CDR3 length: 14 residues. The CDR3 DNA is TGTGCCAGCAGGGGACAGAGAGGAACAGATACGCAGTATTTT. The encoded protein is CASRGQRGTDTQYF.